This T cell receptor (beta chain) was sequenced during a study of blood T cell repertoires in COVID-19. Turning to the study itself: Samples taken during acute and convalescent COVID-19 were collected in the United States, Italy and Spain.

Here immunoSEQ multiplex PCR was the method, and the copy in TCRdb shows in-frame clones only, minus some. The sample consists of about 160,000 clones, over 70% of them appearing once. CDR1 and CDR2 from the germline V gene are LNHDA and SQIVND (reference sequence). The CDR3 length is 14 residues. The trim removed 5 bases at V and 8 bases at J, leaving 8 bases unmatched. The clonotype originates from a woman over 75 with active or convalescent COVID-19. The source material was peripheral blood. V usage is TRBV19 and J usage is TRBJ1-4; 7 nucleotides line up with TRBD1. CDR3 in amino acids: CASSPDRDREKLFF. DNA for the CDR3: TGTGCCAGTAGTCCTGACAGGGATAGGGAAAAACTGTTTTTT.